The text below deals with one T cell receptor (beta chain). The data originate from a study of blood T cell repertoires in COVID-19. This CDR3 contains 15 residues. CDR1 and CDR2 from the germline V gene are WSHSY and SAAADI. The ends lost 7 bases at V and 4 bases at J; junction bases unmatched: 6. Some clones are missing from TCRdb's copy, which holds only in-frame ones; the method was immunoSEQ multiplex PCR. Seen here are approximately 490,000 clones, about nine tenths observed once, and the top ten hold around 7.9%. Cohorts were assigned according to the clinical history that participants reported.

The rearrangement links TRBV10-2 to TRBJ2-2, with 10 nucleotides matching TRBD2. The sample was PBMCs or T cells enriched from blood (not recorded which). The TCR was taken from a woman aged 60-75 years who had recovered from COVID-19. CDR3 sequence (DNA): TGCGCCAGCATTCCGGGACTAGCGAGCACCGGGGAGCTGTTTTTT. As protein: CASIPGLASTGELFF.